This T cell receptor (beta chain) emerged from a study of response to subunit inactivated influenza vaccine. Comments on this clonotype: What it binds is unknown.

TCRdb ran MiXCR on the RT-PCR reads and lists one entry per CDR3 protein. The table lists around 480,000 distinct CDR3 sequences, about 10% of them singletons. Study-level findings and limits: The authors offered the suggestion that each seasonal influenza vaccination recruits few new T cells.

There are 16 residues in the CDR3. Per germline, CDR1 SGHRS and CDR2 YFSETQ. The V segment lost 0 bases and the J segment 1 base; nucleotides outside the gene matches: 6. The TCR was taken from a man aged 50-59 years who received an inactivated influenza vaccine. The V call is TRBV5-1, the J call TRBJ2-7; 8 bases align to TRBD2. The material sequenced was PBMCs from blood, taken roughly 46 days after vaccination. The CDR3 is CASSLAGGGWSYEQYF. Written as DNA, the CDR3 is TGCGCCAGCAGCTTGGCTGGCGGGGGGTGGTCCTACGAGCAGTACTTC.